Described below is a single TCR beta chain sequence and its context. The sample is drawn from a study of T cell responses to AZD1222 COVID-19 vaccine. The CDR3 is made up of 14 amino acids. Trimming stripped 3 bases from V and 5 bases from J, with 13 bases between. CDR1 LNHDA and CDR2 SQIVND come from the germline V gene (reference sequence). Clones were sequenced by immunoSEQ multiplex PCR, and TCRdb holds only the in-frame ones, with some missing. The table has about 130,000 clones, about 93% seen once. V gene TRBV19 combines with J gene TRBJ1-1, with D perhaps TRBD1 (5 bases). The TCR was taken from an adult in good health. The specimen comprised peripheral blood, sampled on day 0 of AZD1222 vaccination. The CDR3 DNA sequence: TGTGCCAGTAGTATTGGGACCGGCGGGACTGAAGCTTTCTTT. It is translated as CASSIGTGGTEAFF.